These 25 T cell receptor beta chains were all obtained from the same sample, sequenced in a study of shared clonotypes between healthy human individuals. Only in-frame clones appear in the TCRdb table, and some are missing; sequencing was by immunoSEQ multiplex PCR. The top ten clones hold about 0.37% of a sample with 2.3 million or so clones, roughly 93% of them seen once. The sequencing input was naive CD4+ T cells from PBMCs. As for subset: CD45RA+ positively selected. The receptor source for this set is a man aged 18 to 30 in good health. Some clones in this sample may be carry-over from other donors' samples.

Comments on this clone: Other DNA sequences in the sample encode the same CDR3. This rearrangement joins TRBV7-3 to TRBJ2-1, with 9 bases aligning to TRBD2. Germline CDR1 is SGHTA and CDR2 is FQGTGA. The CDR3 spans 15 residues. J gave up 4 bases and V 5 bases, and 6 bases lay outside the gene matches. CDR3 loop: CASSPGLAGYNEQFF. The CDR3, as DNA: TGTGCCAGCAGCCCGGGGCTAGCGGGATACAATGAGCAGTTCTTC. Supplemented by reference TRBV7-3 and TRBJ2-1, the full variable domain reads GAGVSQTPSNKVTEKGKYVELRCDPISGHTALYWYRQSLGQGPEFLIYFQGTGAADDSGLPNDRFFAVRPEGSVSTLKIQRTERGDSAVYLCASSPGLAGYNEQFFGPGTRLTVL.

The chain couples TRBV28 to TRBJ1-1; 7 positions match TRBD1. The ends lost 2 bases at V and 5 bases at J; junction bases unmatched: 8. CDR1 MDHEN and CDR2 SYDVKM come from the germline V gene. The CDR3 covers 15 residues. CDR3 DNA sequence: TGTGCCAGCAGTTTAGTCGGGAGGGGGCGTACTGAAGCTTTCTTT. Translation: CASSLVGRGRTEAFF.

On this clone itself: The same CDR3 arises from other DNA sequences in this sample as well. The chain joins TRBV5-1 to TRBJ2-3; D gene ambiguous. Trimming pared 0 bases from V and 0 bases from J, leaving 5 bases between. Germline V gene sequence: CDR1 SGHRS, CDR2 YFSETQ. This CDR3 has 14 residues. The CDR3 loop reads CASSLVPSTDTQYF. For the CDR3, the DNA is TGCGCCAGCAGCTTGGTCCCCAGCACAGATACGCAGTATTTT. The whole variable domain, filled in from reference TRBV5-1 and TRBJ2-3, reads KAGVTQTPRYLIKTRGQQVTLSCSPISGHRSVSWYQQTPGQGLQFLFEYFSETQRNKGNFPGRFSGRQFSNSRSEMNVSTLELGDSALYLCASSLVPSTDTQYFGPGTRLTVL.

The rearrangement uses TRBV5-1 and TRBJ1-4, with 8 bases lining up with TRBD1. In germline, CDR1 is SGHRS, CDR2 YFSETQ. There are 16 residues in the CDR3. V lost 5 bases and J lost 4; bases outside the gene matches: 10. The CDR3: CASSRDRRIRNEKLFF. The CDR3 DNA is TGCGCCAGCAGTCGGGACAGGAGAATTCGTAATGAAAAACTGTTTTTT.

The V gene is TRBV29-1, the J gene TRBJ2-5; a possible D gene is TRBD2 (5 bases). The V end lost 5 bases, the J end lost 3 bases, and 10 bases lay between the germline ends. The CDR3 consists of 12 residues. Germline lookup yields CDR1 SQVTM and CDR2 ANQGSEA. The CDR3 nucleotides are TGCAGCGTTTATAAGGGAGAAGAGACCCAGTACTTC. Encoded protein: CSVYKGEETQYF. Supplemented by reference TRBV29-1 and TRBJ2-5, the full variable domain reads SAVISQKPSRDICQRGTSLTIQCQVDSQVTMMFWYRQQPGQSLTLIATANQGSEATYESGFVIDKFPISRPNLTFSTLTVSNMSPEDSSIYLCSVYKGEETQYFGPGTRLLVL.

The V gene is TRBV21-1, the J gene TRBJ2-7. TRBV21-1 has pseudogene status. The CDR3 is 11 amino acids. CDR3 DNA sequence: TGTGCCAGCAGCGACCCGTGCGAGCAGTACTTC. Its translation is CASSDPCEQYF.

V usage is TRBV28 and J usage is TRBJ2-5; 8 bases fit TRBD2. The V gene end was trimmed by 4 bases and the J gene end by 6 bases; junction bases not matched to a gene: 19. This CDR3 region has 18 residues. Per germline, CDR1 MDHEN and CDR2 SYDVKM. This chain's CDR3 is CASSSINGFSGIMKTQYF. DNA for the CDR3: TGTGCCAGCAGTTCGATAAACGGTTTTAGCGGGATTATGAAGACCCAGTACTTC. The full variable domain, rest sourced from reference TRBV28 and TRBJ2-5, is DVKVTQSSRYLVKRTGEKVFLECVQDMDHENMFWYRQDPGLGLRLIYFSYDVKMKEKGDIPEGYSVSREKKERFSLILESASTNQTSMYLCASSSINGFSGIMKTQYFGPGTRLLVL.

The chain couples TRBV6-5 to TRBJ1-2; D gene ambiguous. Between the trimmed V and J ends, which lost 6 bases and 13 bases, there was a span of 6 bases. CDR1 is MNHEY and CDR2 is SVGAGI in the germline V gene. The CDR3 has 8 amino acids. CDR3 bases: TGTGCCAGCAGCCCCACCACCTTC. Encoded protein: CASSPTTF.

The count of this clone is one. The rearrangement links TRBV20-1 to TRBJ2-7; no reliable D call. This CDR3 is built from 11 residues. V was pared by 5 bases and J by 5 bases, with 10 bases between. CDR1 is DFQATT and CDR2 is SNEGSKA in the germline V gene (reference sequence). DNA for the CDR3: TGCAGTGCTCCCTCGGGTGACGAGCAGTACTTC. It is translated as CSAPSGDEQYF.

This chain links TRBV4-1 with TRBJ2-5; the D is unclear. TRBJ2-7 matches the DNA end more closely, so the J call is doubtful. Germline V gives CDR1 MGHRA, CDR2 YSYEKL. This CDR3 has 15 residues. The CDR3 DNA reads as TGCGCCAGCAGCCAAGGCCAGGTACTCTCCTACGAGCAGTACTTC. Translated: CASSQGQVLSYEQYF.

Here the CDR3 reads CASSLALQGPLYQETQYF. The CDR3 nucleotides are TGCGCCAGCAGCTTGGCGTTACAGGGCCCCCTTTACCAAGAGACCCAGTACTTC. The V and J genes are TRBV5-1 and TRBJ2-5; a weak D match, TRBD1 (6 bases). The CDR3 runs to 18 residues. Germline V lookup: CDR1 SGHRS, CDR2 YFSETQ. V was trimmed by 0 bases and J by 0 bases, leaving 18 bases between them.

This clone was seen only once. This chain uses TRBV25-1 with TRBJ1-1; maybe TRBD1 (6 bases). The V and J ends lost 6 bases and 0 bases respectively, with 17 bases between them. The CDR3 loop spans 16 amino acids. Looked up from germline, CDR1 is MGHDK and CDR2 is SYGVNS. CDR3 nucleotides: TGTGCCAGCAGCGAGTTAGCAGGGGTTATGAACACTGAAGCTTTCTTT. It translates to CASSELAGVMNTEAFF.

CDR3: CASSEETSGRSYEQYF. CDR3 in DNA: TGTGCCAGCAGTGAGGAGACTAGCGGGCGGTCCTACGAGCAGTACTTC. This chain uses TRBV6-1 with TRBJ2-7; 10 bases align to TRBD2. Germline V gene lookup returns CDR1 MNHNS and CDR2 SASEGT. After removal of 3 bases from V and 1 base from J, the junction contained 6 bases not matched to a gene. This CDR3 is 16 amino acids long.

The genes are TRBV28 and TRBJ2-7, with D perhaps assigned TRBD1 or TRBD2 (6 bases each). The CDR3 has 16 amino acids. V was clipped by 8 bases and J by 2 bases, with 22 bases between them. Germline-derived CDR1 and CDR2 are MDHEN and SYDVKM. The chain's CDR3 is CASQTVIRGRTYEQYF. In DNA, the CDR3 is TGTGCCAGCCAAACCGTAATCCGGGGGCGGACCTACGAGCAGTACTTC.

The chain employs TRBV6-5 and TRBJ2-7; the D is unclear. V was cut by 2 bases and J by 3 bases, with 14 bases left in between. CDR1 MNHEY and CDR2 SVGAGI come from the germline V gene. The CDR3 consists of 15 residues. In nucleotides, the CDR3 is TGTGCCAGCAGTTACAAGCGCGGAGTTAACTACGAGCAGTACTTC. This gives the protein CASSYKRGVNYEQYF.

This clone was seen a single time. The chain has TRBV5-8 and TRBJ2-1; 13 bases agree with TRBD2. Germline lookup yields CDR1 SGHTS and CDR2 YDEGEE. CDR3 size: 13 residues. With V trimmed by 3 bases and J by 10 bases, 1 base remained unmatched. The CDR3 sequence: CASSWGLAGEQFF. The CDR3 coding sequence is TGTGCCAGCAGCTGGGGACTAGCGGGAGAGCAGTTCTTC.

The CDR3 sequence: CATSITTGGIDYGYTF. The CDR3, as DNA: TGTGCCACCAGCATAACGACAGGGGGCATTGACTATGGCTACACCTTC. The chain carries TRBV15 and TRBJ1-2, with 10 nucleotides matching TRBD1. The germline gives CDR1 LNHNV, CDR2 YYDKDF (reference sequence). The CDR3 sequence is 16 residues long. The V gene end was trimmed by 4 bases and the J gene end by 3 bases; junction bases not matched to a gene: 8.

The chain uses TRBV30 and TRBJ2-5; no firm D call. The V end was cut by 0 bases, the J end by 3 bases, with 5 bases between. CDR3 length: 12 amino acids. Germline V lookup: CDR1 GTSNPN, CDR2 SVGIG (reference sequence). As DNA, the CDR3 is TGTGCCTGGAGTGTACTCAAAGAGACCCAGTACTTC. Encoded protein: CAWSVLKETQYF.

The rearrangement links TRBV19 to TRBJ2-2, with 7 bases that match TRBD1. Germline lookup yields CDR1 LNHDA and CDR2 SQIVND (reference sequence). After removal of 6 bases from V and 0 bases from J, the junction contained 7 bases not matched to a gene. The CDR3 consists of 16 residues. The CDR3 DNA follows: TGTGCCAGTAGCCCGGGACAGATTACGAACACCGGGGAGCTGTTTTTT. Translation: CASSPGQITNTGELFF. The full variable domain, in which reference TRBV19 and TRBJ2-2 provide the parts outside the CDR3, is DGGITQSPKYLFRKEGQNVTLSCEQNLNHDAMYWYRQDPGQGLRLIYYSQIVNDFQKGDIAEGYSVSREKKESFPLTVTSAQKNPTAFYLCASSPGQITNTGELFFGEGSRLTVL.

CDR3 residues: CASSRAATEAFF. CDR3 sequence (DNA): TGTGCCAGCAGCCGGGCCGCAACTGAAGCTTTCTTT. The chain has TRBV11-2 and TRBJ1-1, with D hard to call. Per the germline V gene, CDR1 is SGHAT and CDR2 is FQNNGV. V was shortened by 5 bases and J by 5 bases, with 9 bases between the two germline ends. There are 12 residues in the CDR3. The full variable domain, its missing parts supplied by reference TRBV11-2 and TRBJ1-1, is EAGVAQSPRYKIIEKRQSVAFWCNPISGHATLYWYQQILGQGPKLLIQFQNNGVVDDSQLPKDRFSAERLKGVDSTLKIQPAKLEDSAVYLCASSRAATEAFFGQGTRLTVV.

This chain links TRBV7-2 with TRBJ2-7; 10 bases match TRBD1. J was trimmed by 2 bases and V by 4 bases; bases with no gene match: 5. The CDR3 contains 15 residues. CDR1 is SGHTA and CDR2 is FQGNSA in the germline V gene. The CDR3, as DNA: TGTGCCAGCAGCTCGGGACAGGGGTTACCCTACGAGCAGTACTTC. This codes for CASSSGQGLPYEQYF.

This sequence joins TRBV7-9 and TRBJ2-1; 10 bases map to TRBD1. CDR1 and CDR2 from the germline V gene are SEHNR and FQNEAQ (reference sequence). The ends lost 7 bases at V and 12 bases at J; junction bases unmatched: 6. The CDR3 consists of 12 residues. This CDR3 is CASTPTGGWQFF. The CDR3 DNA follows: TGTGCCAGCACACCGACAGGGGGCTGGCAGTTCTTC.

The CDR3 DNA reads as TGTGCCAGAAGCCGGGCCCGGATGACGCAGTATTTT. This sequence encodes CARSRARMTQYF. The rearrangement uses TRBV5-3 and TRBJ2-3; D call uncertain. TRBV5-3 is labeled an ORF, and its function is uncertain. The CDR3 extends over 12 amino acids. Trimming stripped 4 bases from V and 9 bases from J, with 12 bases between.

The J gene is TRBJ2-7, the V gene TRBV5-1; 8 bases align to TRBD1. Trimming at V came to 2 bases and at J to 0 bases, leaving 4 bases not matched to a gene. Germline lookup yields CDR1 SGHRS and CDR2 YFSETQ. The CDR3 consists of 15 residues. The CDR3 spells CASSFGTGISYEQYF. CDR3 nucleotides: TGCGCCAGCAGCTTCGGGACAGGTATCTCCTACGAGCAGTACTTC.

The V and J genes are TRBV11-2 and TRBJ2-3, with 9 bases lining up with TRBD2. This CDR3 is built from 16 residues. The ends lost 6 bases at V and 2 bases at J; junction bases unmatched: 9. Germline V CDR1 and CDR2: SGHAT, FQNNGV. The CDR3 protein is CASRLELAGSTDTQYF. DNA of the CDR3: TGTGCCAGCAGACTCGAACTAGCGGGCTCCACAGATACGCAGTATTTT.